The present TCR beta chain was sequenced within a study of T cell responses to AZD1222 COVID-19 vaccine. Sequenced by immunoSEQ multiplex PCR; TCRdb stores in-frame clones only, minus some. The sample records some 110,000 clones, around nine tenths being singletons. The CDR3 covers 16 residues. The trim removed 6 bases at V and 4 bases at J, leaving 12 bases unmatched. CDR1 is MNHEY, CDR2 SVGEGT, per germline. Second-dose intervals near 4 or 12 weeks were combined. Study-wide results and limits: Spike-specific TCRs gained breadth and depth after people received two AZD1222 doses.

This clone was picked up one time. The antigen remains undetermined. This receptor was identified in an adult who received the AZD1222 COVID-19 vaccine. This sample comprised peripheral blood, obtained 28 days after the second AZD1222 dose. The V and J genes are TRBV6-2 or TRBV6-3 and TRBJ2-5, with 9 bases fitting TRBD2. CDR3 DNA: TGTGCCAGCAGCCTAATCGGCGGGGGGGCCGCAGAGACCCAGTACTTC. Its protein is CASSLIGGGAAETQYF.